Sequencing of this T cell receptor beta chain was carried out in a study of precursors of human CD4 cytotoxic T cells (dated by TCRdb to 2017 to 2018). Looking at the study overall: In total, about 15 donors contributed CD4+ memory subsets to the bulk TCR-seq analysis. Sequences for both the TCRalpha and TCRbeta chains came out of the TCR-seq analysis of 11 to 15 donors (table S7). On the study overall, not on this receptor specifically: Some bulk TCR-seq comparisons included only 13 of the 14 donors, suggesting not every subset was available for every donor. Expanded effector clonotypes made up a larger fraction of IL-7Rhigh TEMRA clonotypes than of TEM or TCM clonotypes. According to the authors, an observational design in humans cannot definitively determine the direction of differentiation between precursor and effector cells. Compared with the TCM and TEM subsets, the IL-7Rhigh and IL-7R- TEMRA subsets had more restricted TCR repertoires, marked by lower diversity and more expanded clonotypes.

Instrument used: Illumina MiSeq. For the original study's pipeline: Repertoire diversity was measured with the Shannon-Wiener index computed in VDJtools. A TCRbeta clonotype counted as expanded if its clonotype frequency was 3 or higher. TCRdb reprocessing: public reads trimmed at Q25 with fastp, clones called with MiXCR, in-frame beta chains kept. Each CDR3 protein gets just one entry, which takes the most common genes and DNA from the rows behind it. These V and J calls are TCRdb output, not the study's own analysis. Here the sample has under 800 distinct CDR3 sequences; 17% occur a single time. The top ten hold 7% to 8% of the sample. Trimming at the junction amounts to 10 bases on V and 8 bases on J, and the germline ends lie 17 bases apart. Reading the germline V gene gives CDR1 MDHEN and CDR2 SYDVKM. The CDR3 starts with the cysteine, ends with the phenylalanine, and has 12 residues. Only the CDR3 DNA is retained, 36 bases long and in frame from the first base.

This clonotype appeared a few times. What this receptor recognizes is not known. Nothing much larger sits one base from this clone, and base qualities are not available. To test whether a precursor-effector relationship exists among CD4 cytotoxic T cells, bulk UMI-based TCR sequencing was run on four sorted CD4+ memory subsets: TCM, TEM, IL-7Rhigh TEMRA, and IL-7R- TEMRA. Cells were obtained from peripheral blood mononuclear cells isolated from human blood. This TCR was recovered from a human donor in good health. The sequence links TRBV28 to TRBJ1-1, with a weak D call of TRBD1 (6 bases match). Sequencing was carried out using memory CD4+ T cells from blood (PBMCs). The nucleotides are TGTGCCACCCTCCGGGGGGCATACGAAGCTTTCTTT. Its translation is CATLRGAYEAFF.